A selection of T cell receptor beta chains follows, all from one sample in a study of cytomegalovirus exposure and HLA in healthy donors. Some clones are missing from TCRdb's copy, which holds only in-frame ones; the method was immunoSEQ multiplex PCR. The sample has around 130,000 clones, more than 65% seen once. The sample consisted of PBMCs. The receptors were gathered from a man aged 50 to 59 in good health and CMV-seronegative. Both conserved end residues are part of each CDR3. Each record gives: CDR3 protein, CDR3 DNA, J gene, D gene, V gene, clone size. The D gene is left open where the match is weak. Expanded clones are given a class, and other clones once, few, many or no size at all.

CASSDRESNQPQHF | TGTGCCAGTTCCGACAGGGAAAGCAATCAGCCCCAGCATTTT | TRBJ1-5 | TRBD1 | TRBV2 | NA
CATSRHGGSYGYTF | TGTGCCACCAGCAGACATGGGGGGAGCTATGGCTACACCTTC | TRBJ1-2 | NA | TRBV15 | NA
CASSDFGGPRTQYF | TGTGCCAGCAGTGATTTTGGTGGGCCAAGAACGCAGTATTTT | TRBJ2-3 | NA | TRBV25-1 | few
CASSKDRTGDNSPLHF | TGTGCCAGCAGCAAAGACCGGACAGGGGATAATTCACCCCTCCACTTT | TRBJ1-6 | NA | TRBV21-1 | NA
CSVAGLAGATDTQYF | TGCAGCGTTGCGGGACTAGCGGGGGCCACAGATACGCAGTATTTT | TRBJ2-3 | TRBD2 | TRBV29-1 | NA
CATSRDTSHGYTF | TGTGCCACCAGCAGAGATACTTCCCATGGCTACACCTTC | TRBJ1-2 | NA | TRBV15 | NA
CASSLKLGGNQPQHF | TGTGCCAGCAGCCTCAAGCTAGGGGGAAATCAGCCCCAGCATTTT | TRBJ1-5 | NA | TRBV4-2 | NA
CASSFWDRDTEAFF | TGTGCCAGCAGCTTTTGGGACAGGGACACTGAAGCTTTCTTT | TRBJ1-1 | TRBD1 | TRBV5-5 | NA
CASSGKGRPQDEQYF | TGTGCCAGCAGCGGTAAGGGGCGCCCCCAGGACGAGCAGTACTTC | TRBJ2-7 | NA | TRBV7-9 | NA
CASSGGQGSGELFF | TGCGCCAGCAGCGGAGGACAGGGCTCCGGGGAGCTGTTTTTT | TRBJ2-2 | TRBD1 | TRBV5-1 | NA
CASSPTGVWGRSYEQYF | TGTGCCAGCAGTCCCACAGGGGTTTGGGGCCGATCCTACGAGCAGTACTTC | TRBJ2-7 | TRBD1 | TRBV27 | few
CSVAGTSIETQYF | TGCAGCGTAGCTGGGACTAGTATCGAGACCCAGTACTTC | TRBJ2-5 | TRBD2 | TRBV29-1 | once
CASSYSWPTGGYTF | TGTGCCAGCAGTTACTCATGGCCCACGGGGGGCTACACCTTC | TRBJ1-2 | NA | TRBV6-5 | NA
CASSVPGQGLAFF | TGTGCCAGCAGTGTCCCGGGACAGGGGTTGGCGTTCTTC | TRBJ2-1 | TRBD1 | TRBV6-1 | NA
CASSDGGGSSDEQFF | TGTGCCAGCAGTGACGGGGGTGGCAGCTCGGATGAGCAGTTCTTC | TRBJ2-1 | NA | TRBV2 | few
CASSPGQAIATNEKLFF | TGCGCCAGCAGCCCTGGACAGGCCATTGCAACTAATGAAAAACTGTTTTTT | TRBJ1-4 | TRBD1 | TRBV4-1 | NA
CASSEPFTDTQYF | TGTGCCAGCAGTGAACCTTTCACAGATACGCAGTATTTT | TRBJ2-3 | NA | TRBV2 | NA
CASSRDSFLYGYTF | TGTGCCAGCAGTCGTGACAGCTTCCTCTATGGCTACACCTTC | TRBJ1-2 | NA | TRBV5-6 | NA
CSVYRDRGLLRTEAFF | TGCAGCGTTTACCGGGACAGGGGATTGCTGCGTACTGAAGCTTTCTTT | TRBJ1-1 | TRBD1 | TRBV29-1 | NA
CASSLGESNTEAFF | TGCGCCAGCAGCTTGGGGGAGTCGAACACTGAAGCTTTCTTT | TRBJ1-1 | NA | TRBV5-1 | once
CASNLQGATEAFF | TGTGCCAGCAACCTACAGGGGGCGACTGAAGCTTTCTTT | TRBJ1-1 | TRBD1 | TRBV2 | NA
CVSSPKGTSGEQYF | TGCGTCAGCAGCCCAAAGGGGACTAGTGGCGAGCAGTACTTC | TRBJ2-7 | TRBD2 | TRBV5-1 | NA
CASSLAGGPDTQYF | TGCGCCAGCAGCCTCGCGGGGGGACCAGATACGCAGTATTTT | TRBJ2-3 | TRBD2 | TRBV4-1 | NA
CASSSAGDYGYTF | TGCGCCAGCAGCTCGGCGGGGGACTATGGCTACACCTTC | TRBJ1-2 | NA | TRBV5-1 | NA
CASRSADRAGTDTQYF | TGTGCCAGCAGAAGTGCAGACAGGGCCGGCACAGATACGCAGTATTTT | TRBJ2-3 | TRBD1 | TRBV28 | NA
CASSIKGRSGYTF | TGTGCCAGTAGTATAAAGGGGAGGAGTGGCTACACCTTC | TRBJ1-2 | NA | TRBV19 | NA
CASSLNRAGYGYTF | TGTGCCAGCAGCTTAAATCGTGCGGGGTATGGCTACACCTTC | TRBJ1-2 | NA | TRBV7-6 | NA
CASTPLPSGSNTGELFF | TGTGCCAGCACTCCCCTGCCCAGCGGGTCGAACACCGGGGAGCTGTTTTTT | TRBJ2-2 | NA | TRBV9 | NA
CASSPPLSGANVLTF | TGCGCCAGCAGCCCCCCTCTCTCTGGGGCCAACGTCCTGACTTTC | TRBJ2-6 | NA | TRBV5-1 | NA
CSVEDRSRANYGYTF | TGCAGCGTTGAAGATCGGAGCAGGGCTAACTATGGCTACACCTTC | TRBJ1-2 | NA | TRBV29-1 | NA
CASISGYEQYF | TGTGCCAGCATCAGCGGCTACGAGCAGTACTTC | TRBJ2-7 | NA | TRBV7-6 | once
CASRGRLSIEQYF | TGTGCCAGCAGAGGCAGGCTGTCTATAGAGCAGTACTTC | TRBJ2-5 | NA | TRBV27 | NA
CASSMLTSGSYEQYF | TGTGCCAGTAGTATGCTGACTAGCGGTTCCTACGAGCAGTACTTC | TRBJ2-7 | TRBD2 | TRBV19 | NA
CASSMAGEGYTF | TGTGCCAGTAGTATGGCAGGGGAAGGCTACACCTTC | TRBJ1-2 | NA | TRBV19 | NA
CASSQVFRQGKTDTQYF | TGCGCCAGCAGCCAAGTCTTCAGACAGGGGAAAACAGATACGCAGTATTTT | TRBJ2-3 | TRBD1 | TRBV4-1 | NA
CASIYSGQTNYEQYF | TGTGCCAGCATATACTCGGGACAGACAAACTACGAGCAGTACTTC | TRBJ2-7 | TRBD1 | TRBV7-6 | NA
CSARADEQYF | TGCAGTGCTAGAGCGGACGAGCAGTACTTC | TRBJ2-7 | NA | TRBV20-1 | NA